The 10 T cell receptor beta chains given below trace back to one sample, sequenced in a study of CD8+ T cells in alopecia areata. It was cDNA, reverse transcribed from extracted RNA, that served as the sequencing template. Profiled with immunoSEQ multiplex PCR; TCRdb holds only in-frame clones, not every one. This sample has approximately 200,000 clones, with 55% to 70% found just once. This sample's treatment: oral pan-JAK inhibitor, 5-10 mg twice daily. The input for sequencing was CD4+ T cells sorted from blood, taken at week 24, from a patient treated with tofacitinib. Receptors originate from a human donor with alopecia areata.

The V and J genes are TRBV4-1 and TRBJ2-1; D is uncertain. V lost 1 base, J lost 3 bases, and 4 bases lay in between. CDR1 is MGHRA and CDR2 is YSYEKL in the germline V gene. The CDR3 has 13 residues. For the CDR3, the DNA is TGCGCCAGCAGCCAAGGCGTCTACAATGAGCAGTTCTTC. This sequence encodes CASSQGVYNEQFF.

The rearrangement links TRBV29-1 to TRBJ2-3, with a weak D call TRBD2 (5 bases). Germline values: CDR1 SQVTM, CDR2 ANQGSEA. Deletions cut 4 bases from V and 5 bases from J, with 13 bases between. This CDR3 region has 13 residues. CDR3 nucleotides: TGCAGCGTTGTAAGCGGACTGGGAGATACGCAGTATTTT. This encodes CSVVSGLGDTQYF.

The genes are TRBV2 and TRBJ2-7; 8 nucleotides line up with TRBD2. The germline V gene encodes CDR1 SNHLY and CDR2 FYNNEI. Losses at the gene ends were 7 bases for V and 2 bases for J; bases not matched to a gene: 10. CDR3 size: 15 residues. The CDR3 sequence: CASTDPGTRAYEQYF. For the CDR3, the DNA is TGTGCCAGCACAGACCCCGGGACTAGAGCCTACGAGCAGTACTTC.

The chain recombines TRBV6-5 with TRBJ2-3; maybe TRBD2 (5 bases). The V and J ends lost 0 bases and 3 bases respectively, with 10 bases between them. CDR1 and CDR2 (germline): MNHEY, SVGAGI. The CDR3 totals 15 residues. CDR3 bases: TGTGCCAGCAGTTACTCCGGGGAGTGGACAGATACGCAGTATTTT. It is translated as CASSYSGEWTDTQYF.

The chain uses TRBV19 and TRBJ2-3; a possible D gene is TRBD1 (6 bases). V was pared by 6 bases and J by 6 bases, with 13 bases between. Germline CDR1 and CDR2: LNHDA and SQIVND (reference sequence). The CDR3 extends over 13 amino acids. The CDR3 coding sequence is TGTGCCAGTAGCTACCTTCAGGGGGATACGCAGTATTTT. Protein sequence: CASSYLQGDTQYF.

This clone has more than one count but fewer than ten. The chain has TRBV29-1 and TRBJ2-2, with a tentative D call TRBD1 (6 bases). CDR3 length: 17 amino acids. The germline gives CDR1 SQVTM, CDR2 ANQGSEA. Trimming took 6 bases from V and 3 from J, leaving 23 bases between them. CDR3 protein: CSVESRDMVGDTGELFF. CDR3 DNA: TGCAGCGTCGAGTCCCGGGACATGGTTGGTGACACCGGGGAGCTGTTTTTT.

The V gene is TRBV18, the J gene TRBJ2-2; 9 bases fit TRBD1. V dropped 2 bases and J dropped 10; count of bases not matched to a gene: 5. Germline V gene lookup returns CDR1 KGHSH and CDR2 LQKENI. This CDR3 contains 14 residues. CDR3 nucleotide sequence: TGTGCCAGCTCACCATCCGGACAGGGGATGGAGCTGTTTTTT. Translating gives CASSPSGQGMELFF.

This clone has a handful of counts. This chain connects TRBV29-1 to TRBJ2-1; D gene ambiguous. CDR3 length: 12 residues. Germline CDR1 reads SQVTM; CDR2 reads ANQGSEA. Trimming shortened V by 2 bases and J by 9 bases, and 11 bases separated the two germline ends. CDR3 nucleotide sequence: TGCAGCGTTGAATATACACGGATTGAGCAGTTCTTC. It codes for CSVEYTRIEQFF.

A single count supports this clone. The rearrangement uses TRBV6-1 and TRBJ2-5; D possibly corresponds to TRBD2 (6 bases). This CDR3 contains 15 residues. Germline V lookup: CDR1 MNHNS, CDR2 SASEGT. Trimming removed 6 bases at V and 0 bases at J, with 14 bases between. The CDR3 coding sequence is TGTGCCAGCAGCTACACTAGCTCGTACCAAGAGACCCAGTACTTC. It translates to CASSYTSSYQETQYF.

This chain links TRBV6-5 with TRBJ1-1; 9 bases are a match to TRBD1. In germline, CDR1 is MNHEY, CDR2 SVGAGI. This CDR3 contains 14 residues. The ends lost 8 bases at V and 1 base at J; junction bases unmatched: 5. In nucleotides, the CDR3 is TGTGCCAGCTACAGACAGGGGGAGAACACTGAAGCTTTCTTT. Protein sequence: CASYRQGENTEAFF.